The 8 T cell receptor beta chains below were found in one sample sequenced in a study of TIL therapy for anti-PD-1-resistant metastatic lung cancer (dated by TCRdb to the early 2020s). This specimen's time point label, per the study, means: pre-treatment sample, taken before nivolumab and TIL therapy. Using bias-controlled multiplex PCR with the immunoSEQ v3 hsTCRB kit, the TCR beta CDR3 regions were amplified from genomic DNA. TCRdb re-hosts the immuneACCESS table, in-frame sequences only. Its copies lack some clones; in the studies checked, an unresolved V gene accounts for under half of them, and the cause for the rest is not known. The sample table records some 20,000 clones; about 79% of these occur just once. The ten largest clones capture 7.4% of the sample. The material sequenced was blood, taken at baseline. These receptors came from a person between 30 and 80 years old with non-small cell lung cancer.

V usage is TRBV28 and J usage is TRBJ2-7, with D tentatively TRBD1 (6 bases). CDR1 and CDR2 (germline): MDHEN, SYDVKM. Trimming removed 6 bases from V and 3 bases from J, with 15 bases in between. The CDR3 length is 14 residues. The CDR3 region is CASRSDSRIYEQYF. CDR3 bases: TGTGCCAGCAGGTCGGACAGCCGAATCTACGAGCAGTACTTC. Supplemented by reference TRBV28 and TRBJ2-7, the full variable domain reads DVKVTQSSRYLVKRTGEKVFLECVQDMDHENMFWYRQDPGLGLRLIYFSYDVKMKEKGDIPEGYSVSREKKERFSLILESASTNQTSMYLCASRSDSRIYEQYFGPGTRLTVT.

J is TRBJ1-1 and V is TRBV10-3; 9 bases match TRBD1. Trimming at V came to 2 bases and at J to 1 base, leaving 5 bases not matched to a gene. The germline V gene encodes CDR1 ENHRY and CDR2 SYGVKD. The CDR3 totals 16 residues. This chain's CDR3 is CAISEGRDRENTEAFF. CDR3 coding DNA: TGTGCCATCAGTGAGGGCCGGGACAGGGAGAACACTGAAGCTTTCTTT.

This chain connects TRBV10-1 to TRBJ2-7; D might be TRBD1 or TRBD2, each matching 7 bases. Germline V CDR1 and CDR2: WNHNN, SYGVQD (reference sequence). The V and J ends lost 7 bases and 6 bases respectively, with 25 bases between them. CDR3 length: 16 residues. Here the CDR3 reads CASTPPRGRGFGEQYF. In nucleotides, the CDR3 is TGCGCCAGCACACCTCCTAGGGGGCGGGGGTTCGGCGAGCAGTACTTC.

The CDR3 region has the DNA TGTGCCAGTAGGTGGGGCCATGGCTACACCTTC. Its protein is CASRWGHGYTF. The rearrangement joins TRBV19 to TRBJ1-2; possibly TRBD1 for D (5 bases). The length of the CDR3 is 11 residues. V gave up 6 bases and J gave up 6 bases, with 8 bases separating them. Germline V gene data show CDR1 as LNHDA and CDR2 as SQIVND (reference sequence).

The V and J genes are TRBV11-2 and TRBJ1-1; D might be TRBD1 (6 bases). CDR1 SGHAT and CDR2 FQNNGV come from the germline V gene. Deletions cut 1 base from V and 6 bases from J, with 9 bases between. The CDR3 runs to 13 residues. CDR3: CASSLGRGSEAFF. CDR3 sequence (DNA): TGTGCCAGCAGCTTAGGTAGGGGGTCTGAAGCTTTCTTT.

V gene TRBV25-1 combines with J gene TRBJ1-5; D remains ambiguous. The CDR3 totals 14 residues. CDR1 and CDR2 (germline): MGHDK, SYGVNS. V was shortened by 8 bases and J by 5 bases, with 16 bases between the two germline ends. CDR3 amino acids: CASSLGGPHQPQHF. The CDR3 bases are TGTGCCAGCTCCCTTGGAGGACCGCATCAGCCCCAGCATTTT.

V gene TRBV9 combines with J gene TRBJ1-2; D remains ambiguous. V was cut by 2 bases and J by 0 bases, with 17 bases left in between. CDR1 and CDR2 (germline): SGDLS, YYNGEE. The CDR3 consists of 17 residues. The CDR3 DNA reads as TGTGCCAGCAGCGTCGGGAGTGGACCGACAACTAACTATGGCTACACCTTC. It encodes CASSVGSGPTTNYGYTF.

This clone was counted a few times. The chain employs TRBV2 and TRBJ1-2; a possible D gene is TRBD1 (6 bases). The CDR3 has 13 residues. V dropped 6 bases and J dropped 2 bases, with 10 bases sitting between them. Germline V gene sequence: CDR1 SNHLY, CDR2 FYNNEI. CDR3 DNA sequence: TGTGCCAGCAGCGTTACAGGGAACTATGGCTACACCTTC. Amino acids: CASSVTGNYGYTF.